This entry lists 3 T cell receptor beta chains sequenced from one sample in a study of T-cell memory formation after mild COVID-19. From the 5' RACE reads, TCRdb called clonotypes with MiXCR, one entry per CDR3 protein. The table includes under 90,000 distinct CDR3 sequences, around 14% detected once. Sequencing was performed on PBMCs or a T cell subset sorted from them (not recorded which). These receptors originate from an adult woman who had mild COVID-19 (a few samples of this study predate the infection). Cell type and time point are not known.

The chain's CDR3 is CASSLGTGMFYEQYF. CDR3 DNA sequence: TGTGCCAGCAGTTTAGGGACAGGGATGTTCTACGAGCAGTACTTC. V is TRBV12-3 or TRBV12-4 and J is TRBJ2-7; 8 bases fit TRBD1. CDR3 length: 15 amino acids. The J segment lost 3 bases and the V segment lost 1 base, leaving 5 bases of the junction unmatched.

This chain connects TRBV6-6 to TRBJ1-2; the D is unclear. The CDR3 is made up of 13 amino acids. Per the germline V gene, CDR1 is MNHNY and CDR2 is SVGAGI (reference sequence). Trimming stripped 5 bases from V and 6 bases from J, with 13 bases between. CDR3 protein: CASSPRPRDGYTF. CDR3 DNA: TGTGCCAGCAGTCCCCGACCCCGAGATGGCTACACCTTC.

The genes are TRBV27 and TRBJ2-1; D possibly uses TRBD1 or TRBD2 (6 bases each). Trimming shortened V by 7 bases and J by 7 bases, and 14 bases separated the two germline ends. The CDR3 runs 13 residues. Per germline, CDR1 MNHEY and CDR2 SMNVEV (reference sequence). CDR3 sequence reads: CASTDGGWNEQFF. Here the CDR3 DNA reads TGTGCCAGCACAGACGGGGGCTGGAATGAGCAGTTCTTC.